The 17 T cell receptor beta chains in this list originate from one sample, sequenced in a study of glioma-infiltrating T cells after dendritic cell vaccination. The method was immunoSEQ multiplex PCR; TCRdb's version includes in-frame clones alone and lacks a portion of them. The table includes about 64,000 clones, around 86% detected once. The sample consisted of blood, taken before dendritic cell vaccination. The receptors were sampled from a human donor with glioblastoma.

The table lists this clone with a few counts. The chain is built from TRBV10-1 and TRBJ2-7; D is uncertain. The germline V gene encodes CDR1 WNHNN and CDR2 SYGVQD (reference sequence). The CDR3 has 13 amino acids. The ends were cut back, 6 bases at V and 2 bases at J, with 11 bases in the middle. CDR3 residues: CASSAGITYEQYF. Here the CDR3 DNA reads TGCGCCAGCAGCGCAGGAATCACCTACGAGCAGTACTTC.

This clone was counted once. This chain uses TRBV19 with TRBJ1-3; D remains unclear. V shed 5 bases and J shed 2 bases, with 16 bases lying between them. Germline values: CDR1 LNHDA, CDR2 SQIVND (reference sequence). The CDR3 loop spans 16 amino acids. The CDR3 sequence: CASSSSPVMPGNTIYF. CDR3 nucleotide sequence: TGTGCCAGTAGTTCGAGTCCGGTGATGCCTGGAAACACCATATATTTT.

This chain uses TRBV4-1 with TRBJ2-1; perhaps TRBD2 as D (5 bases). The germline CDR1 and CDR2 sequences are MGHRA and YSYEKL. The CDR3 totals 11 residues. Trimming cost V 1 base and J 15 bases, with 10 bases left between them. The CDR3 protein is CASSQARRWFF. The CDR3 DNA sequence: TGCGCCAGCAGCCAAGCGAGGAGGTGGTTCTTC.

The chain's CDR3 is CASSFDPLPGQGHEQYF. DNA for the CDR3: TGTGCCAGCAGTTTTGATCCTTTGCCGGGACAGGGCCACGAGCAGTACTTC. The V gene is TRBV27, the J gene TRBJ2-5, with 9 bases fitting TRBD1. The last part of the DNA fits TRBJ2-7 better; the J call may be wrong. The CDR3 sequence is 17 residues long. The germline V gene has CDR1 MNHEY and CDR2 SMNVEV (reference sequence).

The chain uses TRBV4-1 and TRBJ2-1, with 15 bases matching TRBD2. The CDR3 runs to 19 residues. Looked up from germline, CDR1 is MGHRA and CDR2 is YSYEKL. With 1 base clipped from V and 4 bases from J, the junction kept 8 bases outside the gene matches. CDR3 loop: CASSQAEGLAGGTYNEQFF. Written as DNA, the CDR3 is TGCGCCAGCAGCCAAGCGGAGGGACTAGCGGGGGGCACATACAATGAGCAGTTCTTC.

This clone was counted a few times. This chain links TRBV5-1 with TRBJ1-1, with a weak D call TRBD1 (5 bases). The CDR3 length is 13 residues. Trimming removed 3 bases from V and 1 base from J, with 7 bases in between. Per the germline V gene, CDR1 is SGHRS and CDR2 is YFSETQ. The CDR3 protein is CASSYDRNTEAFF. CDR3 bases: TGCGCCAGCAGCTACGACAGGAACACTGAAGCTTTCTTT.

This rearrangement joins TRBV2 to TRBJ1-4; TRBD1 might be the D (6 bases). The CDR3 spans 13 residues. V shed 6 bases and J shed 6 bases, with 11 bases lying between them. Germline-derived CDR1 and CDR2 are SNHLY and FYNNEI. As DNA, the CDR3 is TGTGCCAGCAGGAGGGGGATGGATGAAAAACTGTTTTTT. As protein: CASRRGMDEKLFF. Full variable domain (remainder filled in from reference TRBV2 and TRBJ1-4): EPEVTQTPSHQVTQMGQEVILRCVPISNHLYFYWYRQILGQKVEFLVSFYNNEISEKSEIFDDQFSVERPDGSNFTLKIRSTKLEDSAMYFCASRRGMDEKLFFGSGTQLSVL.

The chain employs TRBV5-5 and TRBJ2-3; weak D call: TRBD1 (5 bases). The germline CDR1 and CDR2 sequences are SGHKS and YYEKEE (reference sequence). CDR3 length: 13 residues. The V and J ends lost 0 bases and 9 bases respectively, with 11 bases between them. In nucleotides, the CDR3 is TGTGCCAGCAGCTTGGATACAGGTCCAACGCAGTATTTT. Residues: CASSLDTGPTQYF.

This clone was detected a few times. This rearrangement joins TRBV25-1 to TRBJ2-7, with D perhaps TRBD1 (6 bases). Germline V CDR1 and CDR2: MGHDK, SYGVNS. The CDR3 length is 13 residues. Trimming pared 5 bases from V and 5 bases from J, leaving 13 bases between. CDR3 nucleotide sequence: TGTGCCAGCAGTCAACAGGGTAACGACGAGCAGTACTTC. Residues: CASSQQGNDEQYF.

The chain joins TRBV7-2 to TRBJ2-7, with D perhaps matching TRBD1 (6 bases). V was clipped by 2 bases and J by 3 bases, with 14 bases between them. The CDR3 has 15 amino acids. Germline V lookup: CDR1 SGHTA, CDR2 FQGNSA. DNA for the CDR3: TGTGCCAGCAGCTTACGGACAGCTAACTACTACGAGCAGTACTTC. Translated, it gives CASSLRTANYYEQYF.

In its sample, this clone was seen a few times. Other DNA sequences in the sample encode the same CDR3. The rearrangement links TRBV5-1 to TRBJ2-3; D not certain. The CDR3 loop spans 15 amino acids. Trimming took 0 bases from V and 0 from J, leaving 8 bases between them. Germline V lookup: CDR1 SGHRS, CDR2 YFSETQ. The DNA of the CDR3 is TGCGCCAGCAGCTTGGTGCGAACTAGCACAGATACGCAGTATTTT. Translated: CASSLVRTSTDTQYF.

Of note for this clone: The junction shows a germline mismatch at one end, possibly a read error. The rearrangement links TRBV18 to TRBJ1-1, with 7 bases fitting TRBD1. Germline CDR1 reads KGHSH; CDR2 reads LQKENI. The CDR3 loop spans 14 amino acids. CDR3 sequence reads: CVSSPTTGLAEAFF. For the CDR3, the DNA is TGTGTCAGCTCACCGACGACAGGGCTCGCTGAAGCTTTCTTT. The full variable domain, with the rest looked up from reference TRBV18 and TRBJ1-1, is NAGVMQNPRHLVRRRGQEARLRCSPMKGHSHVYWYRQLPEEGLKFMVYLQKENIIDESGMPKERFSAEFPKEGPSILRIQQVVRGDSAAYFCVSSPTTGLAEAFFGQGTRLTVV.

This chain's CDR3 is CASSPIQGRGEGYTF. The CDR3 DNA follows: TGTGCCAGCAGCCCGATACAGGGCCGAGGGGAAGGCTACACCTTC. The V gene is TRBV2, the J gene TRBJ1-2; a possible D gene is TRBD1 (6 bases). Germline loops: CDR1 SNHLY, CDR2 FYNNEI. The CDR3 spans 15 residues. The V and J ends lost 6 bases and 8 bases respectively, with 22 bases between them.

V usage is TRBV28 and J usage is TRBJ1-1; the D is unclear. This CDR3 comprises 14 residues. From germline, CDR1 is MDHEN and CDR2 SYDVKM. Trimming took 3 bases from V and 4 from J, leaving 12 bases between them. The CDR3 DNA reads TGTGCCAGCAGTTTGTCCGGGAGACTCACTGAAGCTTTCTTT. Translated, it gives CASSLSGRLTEAFF. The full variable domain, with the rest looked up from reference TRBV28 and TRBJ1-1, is DVKVTQSSRYLVKRTGEKVFLECVQDMDHENMFWYRQDPGLGLRLIYFSYDVKMKEKGDIPEGYSVSREKKERFSLILESASTNQTSMYLCASSLSGRLTEAFFGQGTRLTVV.

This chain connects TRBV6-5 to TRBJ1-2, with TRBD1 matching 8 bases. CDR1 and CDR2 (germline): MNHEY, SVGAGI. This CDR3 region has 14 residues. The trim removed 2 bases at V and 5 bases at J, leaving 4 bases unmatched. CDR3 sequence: CASSYAGGKYGYTF. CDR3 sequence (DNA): TGTGCCAGCAGTTACGCAGGGGGCAAGTATGGCTACACCTTC.

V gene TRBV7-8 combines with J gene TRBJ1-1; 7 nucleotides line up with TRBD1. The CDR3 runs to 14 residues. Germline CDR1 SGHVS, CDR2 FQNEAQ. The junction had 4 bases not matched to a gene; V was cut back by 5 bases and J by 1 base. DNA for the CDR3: TGTGCCAGCAGCCACAGGGGAGAGAACACTGAAGCTTTCTTT. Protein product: CASSHRGENTEAFF.

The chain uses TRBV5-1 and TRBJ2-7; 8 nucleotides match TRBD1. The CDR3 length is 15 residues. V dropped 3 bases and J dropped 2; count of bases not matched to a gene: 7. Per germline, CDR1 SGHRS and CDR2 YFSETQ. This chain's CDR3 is CASSSYPTGAYEQYF. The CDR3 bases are TGCGCCAGCAGCTCCTACCCGACAGGGGCCTACGAGCAGTACTTC.